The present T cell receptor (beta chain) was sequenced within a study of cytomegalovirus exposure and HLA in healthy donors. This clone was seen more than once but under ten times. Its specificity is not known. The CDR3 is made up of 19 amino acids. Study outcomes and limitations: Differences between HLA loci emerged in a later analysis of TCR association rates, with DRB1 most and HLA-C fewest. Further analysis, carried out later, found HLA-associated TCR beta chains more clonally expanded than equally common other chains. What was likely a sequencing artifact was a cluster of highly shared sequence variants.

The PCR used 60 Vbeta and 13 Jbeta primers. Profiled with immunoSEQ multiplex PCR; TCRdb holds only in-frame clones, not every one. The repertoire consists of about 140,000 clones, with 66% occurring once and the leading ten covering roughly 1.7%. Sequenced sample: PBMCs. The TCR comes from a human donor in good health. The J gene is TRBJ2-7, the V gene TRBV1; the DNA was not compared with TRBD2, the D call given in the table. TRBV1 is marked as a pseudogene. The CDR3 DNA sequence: TGCACCAGCAGCCACAAATCCCCGGGACTAGCGGGAGGTGCGTACGAGCAGTACTTC. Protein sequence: CTSSHKSPGLAGGAYEQYF.